This paragraph reports one TCR beta chain. Cohort assignment relied on participant-reported clinical history. Someone with COVID-19 had been met by exposed participants within 2 weeks before study entry. TCRdb's table, derived via immunoSEQ multiplex PCR, lists solely in-frame clones and lacks some. The sample has 290,000 or so clones; around 80% are singletons. These data belong to a study of blood T cell repertoires in COVID-19. The wider study: Sites in the United States, Italy and Spain provided acute and convalescent COVID-19 samples. Sources were T cells, B-cell-depleted T cells, or PBMCs; the material itself was cDNA or gDNA.

V was shortened by 2 bases and J by 1 base, with 6 bases between the two germline ends. The CDR3 totals 13 residues. Per the germline V gene, CDR1 is SGHRS and CDR2 is YFSETQ. This clonotype originated in a man aged 35-49 years who had been exposed to COVID-19. The chain carries TRBV5-1 and TRBJ1-1; D ambiguous. The specimen sequenced was PBMCs or T cells enriched from blood (not recorded which). Here the CDR3 DNA reads TGCGCCAGCAGCTTCGAGGGGAACACTGAAGCTTTCTTT. Encoded protein: CASSFEGNTEAFF.